This TCR beta chain originates from a study of CD8+CD57+ T cells in acquired aplastic anemia. Germline assignment: CDR1 DFQATT and CDR2 SNEGSKA (reference sequence). This CDR3 has 17 residues. With V trimmed by 3 bases and J by 0 bases, 9 bases remained unmatched. The TCR beta profiling, which covered VDJ combination and CDR3 sequence, was carried out using genomic DNA as the template. Each CDR3 protein gets one entry after TCRdb re-called the reads with MiXCR. Here the sample spans 100,000 to 150,000 distinct CDR3 sequences, more than 40% being singletons. The sequence was obtained from a human donor in good health, serving as a control. Material for sequencing was sorted CD4+, CD8+, or CD8+CD57+ T cells (not recorded which) from PBMCs. The V gene is TRBV20-1, the J gene TRBJ2-1; 9 bases fit TRBD2. Written as DNA, the CDR3 is TGCAGTGCTAGGCGGGGCGGGGGGGCAGCCTCCTACAATGAGCAGTTCTTC. Its protein product is CSARRGGGAASYNEQFF.